This T cell receptor beta chain was recorded in a study of blood T cell repertoires in COVID-19. This CDR3 comprises 14 residues. The V and J ends lost 3 bases and 3 bases respectively, with 8 bases between them. Per germline, CDR1 KGHSH and CDR2 LQKENI. This clone was picked up a small number of times. Method: immunoSEQ multiplex PCR; TCRdb's copy keeps in-frame clones and lacks some. Of about 320,000 clones in the sample, over 90% are singletons; the top ten hold less than 4%. The clonotype comes from a woman younger than 45 who had been exposed to COVID-19. The sample taken for sequencing was PBMCs or T cells enriched from blood (not recorded which). The J gene is TRBJ1-4, the V gene TRBV18; unclear D gene. CDR3 nucleotides: TGTGCCAGCTCACCGAGGGTGGCTAATGAAAAACTGTTTTTT. It specifies CASSPRVANEKLFF.